This T cell receptor (beta chain) was obtained from a study of naive and memory T cell subsets. This clonotype showed up many times. The antigen remains unidentified. Study-level results: A few larger clonotypes appeared in naive repertoires, especially CD8, possibly memory cells re-expressing CD45RA.

CD4+ T cell IFNgamma after overnight CMV lysate exposure gave donor CMV status. Sequential positive selection took CD4 T cells first, then CD8 T cells. Four subsets defined by CD45RA and CD27 were sorted after CD3, CD4, CD8 and live/dead staining. CDR1 and CDR2 (germline): SGDLS, YYNGEE. The CDR3 totals 15 residues. V was pared by 0 bases and J by 4 bases, with 13 bases between. Two oligonucleotides, mixed equimolar, formed the beta constant-region primer covering TRBC1 and TRBC2. Ligated cDNA was amplified by four rounds of PCR with nested alpha and beta constant-region primers and SP2. TCRdb reprocessed the UMI-ligation and nested PCR reads via MiXCR and lists one record per CDR3 protein. The sample shows some 110,000 distinct CDR3 sequences, about 15% of them seen only once.

This receptor was taken from a human donor in good health. The rearrangement joins TRBV9 to TRBJ1-1; no firm D call. The sequenced material came from naive CD8+ T cells from blood. The CDR3 region is CASSVGWGEGTEAFF. The DNA of the CDR3 is TGTGCCAGCAGCGTAGGATGGGGTGAGGGCACTGAAGCTTTCTTT.